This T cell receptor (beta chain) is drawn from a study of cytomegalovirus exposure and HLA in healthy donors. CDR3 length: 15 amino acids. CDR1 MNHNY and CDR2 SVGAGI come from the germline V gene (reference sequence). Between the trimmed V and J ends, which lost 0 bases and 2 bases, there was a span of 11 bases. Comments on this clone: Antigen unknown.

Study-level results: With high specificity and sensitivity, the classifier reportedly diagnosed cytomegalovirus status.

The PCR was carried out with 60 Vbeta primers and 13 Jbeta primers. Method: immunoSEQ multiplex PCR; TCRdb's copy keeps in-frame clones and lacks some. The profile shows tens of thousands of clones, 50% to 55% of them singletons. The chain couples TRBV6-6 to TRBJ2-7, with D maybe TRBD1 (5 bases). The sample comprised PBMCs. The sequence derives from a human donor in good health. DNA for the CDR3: TGTGCCAGCAGTTACTCCACAGGCCCTCCCTACGAGCAGTACTTC. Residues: CASSYSTGPPYEQYF.